The clone carrying this T cell receptor (beta chain) was detected ten times or more. This entry is derived from a study of blood T cells in healthy people across ages. Sample-barcoded 5' priming and a J-beta primer mix drove a second PCR of roughly 7 to 11 cycles. TCRdb redid the calling of the 5' RACE reads with MiXCR, one entry per CDR3 protein. The table includes some 710,000 distinct CDR3 sequences, more than 35% detected once. The ends lost 3 bases at V and 5 bases at J; junction bases unmatched: 13. From germline, CDR1 is SEHNR and CDR2 FQNEAQ (reference sequence). This CDR3 is 17 amino acids long.

The source material was blood. This clonotype was obtained from an elderly man in good health. The chain couples TRBV7-9 to TRBJ2-1, with 7 bases fitting TRBD2. CDR3 sequence reads: CASSFVGGSPSDNEQFF. The CDR3 nucleotides are TGTGCCAGCAGCTTCGTCGGGGGGAGCCCTTCTGACAATGAGCAGTTCTTC.